The rows below give T cell receptor beta chains drawn from one sample of a study of T cells in Graves' hyperthyroidism and ophthalmopathy. TCRdb redid the calling of the multiplex PCR reads with MiXCR, one entry per CDR3 protein. This sample has approximately 370,000 distinct CDR3 sequences; about a sixth occur once, and the top ten carry around 35%. Sequences were obtained from blood. These TCRs come from a woman between 25 and 40 years old with Graves' hyperthyroidism that later progressed to Graves' ophthalmopathy. Each CDR3 is given with its conserved first and last residue. The D gene is left open where the match is weak. Some rows mark clone size as missing; the rest say once, few, many or name a class of expanded clone.

cdr3_length,clone_size,j_call,v_call,d_call,cdr3_nt,cdr3_aa
13,-,TRBJ2-7,TRBV5-1,TRBD2,TGCGCCAGAGGACTAGCGGGGGGTCCCGAGCAGTACTTC,CARGLAGGPEQYF
14,few,TRBJ2-1,TRBV6-1,TRBD1,TGTGCCAGCACCCTGGACAGGCACAGCAATGAGCAGTTCTTC,CASTLDRHSNEQFF
14,many,TRBJ1-2,TRBV29-1,-,TGCAGCGTTGGCTCCTCGGGATCTAACTATGGCTACACCTTC,CSVGSSGSNYGYTF
15,many,TRBJ2-5,TRBV9,TRBD1,TGTGCCAGCAGCTACGGAACAGGGGAAGGAGAGACCCAGTACTTC,CASSYGTGEGETQYF
13,-,TRBJ2-7,TRBV4-1,-,TGCGCCAGCAGCCAAGAGCCTCCCTACGAGCAGTACTTC,CASSQEPPYEQYF
16,-,TRBJ2-3,TRBV7-9,-,TGTGCCAGCAGCTTAGGACAGACAGTGAGCACAGATACGCAGTATTTT,CASSLGQTVSTDTQYF
13,-,TRBJ2-2,TRBV19,-,TGTGCCAGTAGAGGGGTGAACACCGGGGAGCTGTTTTTT,CASRGVNTGELFF
12,-,TRBJ2-6,TRBV19,-,TGTGCCAGTAGGGAGGGGGCCAACGTCCTGACTTTC,CASREGANVLTF
19,many,TRBJ1-1,TRBV28,TRBD1,TGTGCCAGCCACGGACAGGGGGACTGGACGCGGAGGAGGAACACTGAAGCTTTCTTT,CASHGQGDWTRRRNTEAFF
16,many,TRBJ2-1,TRBV7-2,TRBD1,TGTGCCAGCAGCCCCGGAGGACAGGGGGTTCGAGGTGAGCAGTTCTTC,CASSPGGQGVRGEQFF
14,many,TRBJ2-7,TRBV2,-,TGTGCCAGGGCGACCGGGCCATTCTCCTACGAGCAGTACTTC,CARATGPFSYEQYF
16,many,TRBJ2-7,TRBV24-1,-,TGTGCCACCAGTGATTCCAGGACAGATCGCTCCTACGAGCAGTACTTC,CATSDSRTDRSYEQYF
13,few,TRBJ2-7,TRBV27,-,TGTGCCAGCGGTCTGGGCCACTCCTACGAGCAGTACTTC,CASGLGHSYEQYF
13,-,TRBJ1-6,TRBV18,TRBD1,TGTGCCAGCTCACTCAGGGGGAATTCACCCCTCCACTTT,CASSLRGNSPLHF
16,many,TRBJ2-2,TRBV27,-,TGTGCCAGCAGTCCCAACGGCGGGTTTAATGCCGGGGAGCTGTTTTTT,CASSPNGGFNAGELFF
17,few,TRBJ2-1,TRBV11-2,TRBD2,TGTGCCAGCAGCTTAGAAATCGGGGGACTAGCGATGAATGAGCAGTTCTTC,CASSLEIGGLAMNEQFF
13,few,TRBJ2-7,TRBV19,-,TGTGCCAGTAGTATCCTTTCAGGGGACGAGCAGTACTTC,CASSILSGDEQYF
15,-,TRBJ2-1,TRBV19,-,TGTGCCAGTAGTATAGGCAGGGAGTGGGACAATGAGCAGTTCTTC,CASSIGREWDNEQFF
13,many,TRBJ2-7,TRBV2,TRBD1,TGTGCCAGCAGTCGACAGGGTAAAGCCGAGCAGTACTTC,CASSRQGKAEQYF
13,-,TRBJ2-7,TRBV5-5,-,TGTGCCAGCAGCTTAACCAGATACTACGAGCAGTACTTC,CASSLTRYYEQYF
17,-,TRBJ2-3,TRBV7-9,TRBD2,TGTGCCAGCAGCTTTAGGCTCCTAGCGGGAGTGGTATATACGCAGTATTTT,CASSFRLLAGVVYTQYF
16,many,TRBJ2-2,TRBV6-1,TRBD1,TGTGCCAGCAGTCAAATCACAGGGGGACGTACCGGGGAGCTGTTTTTT,CASSQITGGRTGELFF
15,once,TRBJ2-7,TRBV5-1,TRBD1,TGCGCCAGCAGTAGAGGGACAGGGGGCCGGGGTGAGCAGTACTTC,CASSRGTGGRGEQYF
12,many,TRBJ2-5,TRBV2,TRBD1,TGTGCCAGCAGTGAAGATAGACAGGGGAAGAACTTC,CASSEDRQGKNF
15,few,TRBJ2-1,TRBV5-1,-,TGCGCCAGCAGCTTGGTCAGGGGAAGGGACAATGAGCAGTTCTTC,CASSLVRGRDNEQFF
15,many,TRBJ1-6,TRBV5-1,-,TGCGCCAGCAGCTTGGGAGGCAGCTATAATTCACCCCTCCACTTT,CASSLGGSYNSPLHF
15,many,TRBJ2-5,TRBV2,-,TGTGCCAGCAGGGAGGGTCTTGTCTTCGAAGAGACCCAGTACTTC,CASREGLVFEETQYF
16,many,TRBJ2-5,TRBV5-1,TRBD2,TGCGCCAGCAGCCCCGGGACTAGCGGGGGCCAAGAGACCCAGTACTTC,CASSPGTSGGQETQYF
15,many,TRBJ1-1,TRBV18,-,TGTGCCAGCTCACCACCGGGGGGGCTCTGGACTGAAGCTTTCTTT,CASSPPGGLWTEAFF
16,many,TRBJ2-5,TRBV27,TRBD2,TGTGCCAGCAGTTTTCCAAGACTAGCGGGGCAAGAGACCCAGTACTTC,CASSFPRLAGQETQYF
14,few,TRBJ1-6,TRBV3-1,TRBD1,TGTGCCAGCAGCCTAGGACAGGCATATTCACCCCTCCACTTT,CASSLGQAYSPLHF
16,-,TRBJ2-2,TRBV9,-,TGTGCCAGCAGCGTAGAGCCAGGGGGGGCCACCGGGGAGCTGTTTTTT,CASSVEPGGATGELFF
16,few,TRBJ2-6,TRBV30,TRBD1,TGTGCCTGGAGGCAGGGGGTTGGCTCTGGGGCCAACGTCCTGACTTTC,CAWRQGVGSGANVLTF
15,many,TRBJ2-5,TRBV27,TRBD1,TGTGCCAGCAGTTCCCTGGACAGGGGGGGTGGGACCCAGTACTTC,CASSSLDRGGGTQYF
16,few,TRBJ1-2,TRBV6-1,TRBD1,TGTGCCAGCAGTGAAAATGTACAGGGGGCGGTCTATGGCTACACCTTC,CASSENVQGAVYGYTF
14,many,TRBJ2-7,TRBV29-1,-,TGCAGCGTCCGGGACTTCGGGGCCTCCTACGAGCAGTACTTC,CSVRDFGASYEQYF
18,many,TRBJ2-1,TRBV6-1,TRBD1,TGTGCCAGCATCCCCATTTCACCCGGGACAGGGTACTACAATGAGCAGTTCTTC,CASIPISPGTGYYNEQFF
15,many,TRBJ2-7,TRBV28,-,TGTGCCAGCAGTTTCTCGCACCAGGGGTCCTACGAGCAGTACTTC,CASSFSHQGSYEQYF
12,many,TRBJ1-2,TRBV29-1,-,TGCAGCGAAAGGGACCGCGGGGATGGCTACACCTTC,CSERDRGDGYTF
15,-,TRBJ2-5,TRBV5-1,-,TGCGCCAGCAGCACTCTAGTAGGAGGGCGAGAGACCCAGTACTTC,CASSTLVGGRETQYF
13,-,TRBJ1-4,TRBV5-1,TRBD1,TGCGCCAGCAGCCCTGACAGGGTTGAAAAACTGTTTTTT,CASSPDRVEKLFF
12,-,TRBJ1-2,TRBV28,-,TGTGCCAGCAGTTCAAGACAGGAGGGCTACACCTTC,CASSSRQEGYTF
12,many,TRBJ1-2,TRBV29-1,-,TGCAGCGTTGAAGAGGACTTCTATGGCTACACCTTC,CSVEEDFYGYTF
16,-,TRBJ2-7,TRBV4-1,TRBD1,TGCGCCAGCAGCCAACTGCCGAGACAGGGGCCCTACGAGCAGTACTTC,CASSQLPRQGPYEQYF
13,-,TRBJ1-2,TRBV11-2,TRBD1,TGTGCCAGCAGCTTAGGGGACAGGAACGGCTACACCTTC,CASSLGDRNGYTF
16,many,TRBJ2-5,TRBV11-3,-,TGTGCCAGCAGCATCCCGATCCGAAGTGGAGGGGAGACCCAGTACTTC,CASSIPIRSGGETQYF
15,few,TRBJ2-7,TRBV5-1,-,TGCGCCAGCAGTCCCGTCGGCCGGCCCCACTACGAGCAGTACTTC,CASSPVGRPHYEQYF
12,-,TRBJ1-1,TRBV29-1,-,TGCAGCGCCGGGGGGACCCCCAATGAAGCTTTCTTT,CSAGGTPNEAFF
15,-,TRBJ2-2,TRBV2,-,TGTGCCAGCAGGCCTGAACAGGGGAACACCGGGGAGCTGTTTTTT,CASRPEQGNTGELFF
12,-,TRBJ2-1,TRBV11-3,-,TGTGCCCCCTCCGAGGGGGACAATGAGCAGTTCTTC,CAPSEGDNEQFF
13,many,TRBJ2-2,TRBV11-3,-,TGTGCCAGCAGCTTAGGGACTGTCGGGGAGCTGTTTTTT,CASSLGTVGELFF
16,few,TRBJ2-1,TRBV7-6,TRBD2,TGTGCCAGCAGCTCTTTAGCGGGGGGGCAATACAATGAGCAGTTCTTC,CASSSLAGGQYNEQFF
14,-,TRBJ1-1,TRBV28,TRBD1,TGTGCCAGCAGTTTTACAGGGGGGTACACTGAAGCTTTCTTT,CASSFTGGYTEAFF
17,many,TRBJ2-3,TRBV12-3/TRBV12-4,-,TGTGCCAGCAGTTTAGTTGGGGTTTGGGGTGGCACAGATACGCAGTATTTT,CASSLVGVWGGTDTQYF
13,-,TRBJ2-7,TRBV28,-,TGTGCCAGCCAGGGCGGTCCTTCCTACGAGCAGTACTTC,CASQGGPSYEQYF
15,many,TRBJ1-1,TRBV27,-,TGTGCCAGCGCCAAACGCGGCGGGATTCACACTGAAGCTTTCTTT,CASAKRGGIHTEAFF
14,many,TRBJ1-1,TRBV29-1,-,TGCAGCGTTGAAGATCGTAGATCTAACACTGAAGCTTTCTTT,CSVEDRRSNTEAFF
10,few,TRBJ1-1,TRBV25-1,-,TGTGCCTCAGGGGCCACTGAAGCTTTCTTT,CASGATEAFF
16,-,TRBJ1-1,TRBV4-2,-,TGTGCCAGCAGCCAAGATTATTCGGGGGGTCGGCCTGAAGCTTTCTTT,CASSQDYSGGRPEAFF